Below, 3 T cell receptor beta chains from the same sample are listed, as sequenced in a study of CD8 T cells in ankylosing spondylitis. Findings of the study overall: Ankylosing spondylitis blood seemed to carry a telltale TCR beta motif made of under 10 highly homologous variants.

TCRdb processed the 5' RACE reads anew with MiXCR; each CDR3 protein has one entry. The sample includes approximately 540,000 distinct CDR3 sequences, roughly 13% of them seen just once. Antigens for these TCRs are unknown. Material for sequencing was blood, either unsorted or a sorted T cell fraction (not recorded which). Receptors originate from a male donor with ankylosing spondylitis.

The rearrangement joins TRBV27 to TRBJ1-3, with D hard to call. There are 14 residues in the CDR3. V was cut by 0 bases and J by 7 bases, with 10 bases left in between. CDR1 MNHEY and CDR2 SMNVEV come from the germline V gene (reference sequence). The CDR3 bases are TGTGCCAGCAGTTTATCGAGGGAGTGGAACACCATATATTTT. It is translated as CASSLSREWNTIYF.

The chain uses TRBV2 and TRBJ2-1, with 9 bases fitting TRBD2. CDR3 length: 15 amino acids. The V and J ends lost 3 bases and 3 bases, in that order; junction bases with no gene match: 3. Germline CDR1 is SNHLY and CDR2 is FYNNEI. CDR3 region: CASSDSGSFYNEQFF. As DNA, the CDR3 is TGTGCCAGCAGTGATAGCGGGAGTTTCTACAATGAGCAGTTCTTC. The full variable domain, with the rest looked up from reference TRBV2 and TRBJ2-1, is EPEVTQTPSHQVTQMGQEVILRCVPISNHLYFYWYRQILGQKVEFLVSFYNNEISEKSEIFDDQFSVERPDGSNFTLKIRSTKLEDSAMYFCASSDSGSFYNEQFFGPGTRLTVL.

This clonotype was seen a few times. The chain has TRBV11-2 and TRBJ1-2; TRBD1 is a possible D gene (5 bases). This CDR3 is 15 amino acids long. Germline V gives CDR1 SGHAT, CDR2 FQNNGV. V lost 4 bases and J 5 bases, leaving 17 bases between the germline ends. This chain's CDR3 is CASSSWKTGQYGYTF. As DNA, the CDR3 is TGTGCCAGCAGCTCATGGAAAACAGGCCAATATGGCTACACCTTC.